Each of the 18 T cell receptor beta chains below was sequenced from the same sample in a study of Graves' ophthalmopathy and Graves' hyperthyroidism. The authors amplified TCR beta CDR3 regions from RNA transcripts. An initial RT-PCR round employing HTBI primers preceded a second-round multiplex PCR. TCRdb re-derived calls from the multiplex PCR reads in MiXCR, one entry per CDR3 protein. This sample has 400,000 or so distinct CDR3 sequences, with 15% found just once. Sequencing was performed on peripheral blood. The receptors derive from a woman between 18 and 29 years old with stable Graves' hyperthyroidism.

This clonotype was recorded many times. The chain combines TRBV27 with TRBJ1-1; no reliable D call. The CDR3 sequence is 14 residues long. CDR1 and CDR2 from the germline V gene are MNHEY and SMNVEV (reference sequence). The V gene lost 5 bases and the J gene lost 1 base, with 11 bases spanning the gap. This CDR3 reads CASSLLRTNTEAFF. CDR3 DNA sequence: TGTGCCAGCAGTCTTCTAAGGACGAACACTGAAGCTTTCTTT.

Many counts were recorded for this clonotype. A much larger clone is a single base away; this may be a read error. This CDR3 is CASSPPVRDYTF. CDR3 nucleotide sequence: TGTGCCAGCAGCCCCCCAGTCCGCGACTACACCTTC. The chain uses TRBV12-3 or TRBV12-4 and TRBJ1-2; D gene unclear. V lost 6 bases and J 10 bases, leaving 15 bases between the germline ends. The CDR3 contains 12 residues.

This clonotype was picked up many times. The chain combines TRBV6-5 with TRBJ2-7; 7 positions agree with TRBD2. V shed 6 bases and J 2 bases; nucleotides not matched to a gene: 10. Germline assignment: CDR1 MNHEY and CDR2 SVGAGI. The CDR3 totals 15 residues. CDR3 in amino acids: CASRGGGGGTYEQYF. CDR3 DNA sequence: TGTGCCAGCAGGGGGGGAGGCGGGGGAACCTACGAGCAGTACTTC.

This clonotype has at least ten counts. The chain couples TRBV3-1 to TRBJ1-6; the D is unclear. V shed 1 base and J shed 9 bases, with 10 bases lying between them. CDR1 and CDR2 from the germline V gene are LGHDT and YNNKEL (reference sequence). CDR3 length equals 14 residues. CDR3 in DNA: TGTGCCAGCAGCCAAGGGACCCTTCGTTCACCCCTCCACTTT. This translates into CASSQGTLRSPLHF.

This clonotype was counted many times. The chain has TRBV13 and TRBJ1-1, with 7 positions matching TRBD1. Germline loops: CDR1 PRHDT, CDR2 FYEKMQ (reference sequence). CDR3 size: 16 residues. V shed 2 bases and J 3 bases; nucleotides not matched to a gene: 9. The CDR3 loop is CASSLPPGGWDTEAFF. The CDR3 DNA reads TGTGCCAGCAGCTTACCGCCAGGGGGTTGGGACACTGAAGCTTTCTTT.

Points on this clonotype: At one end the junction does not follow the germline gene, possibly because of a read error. Here the CDR3 DNA reads TGTTCCAGCAGGCTCGAAGGAAGCAATCAGCCCCAGCATTTT. It is translated as CSSRLEGSNQPQHF. The chain is built from TRBV6-1 and TRBJ1-5, with D hard to call. CDR1 is MNHNS, CDR2 SASEGT, per germline. The CDR3 sequence is 14 residues long.

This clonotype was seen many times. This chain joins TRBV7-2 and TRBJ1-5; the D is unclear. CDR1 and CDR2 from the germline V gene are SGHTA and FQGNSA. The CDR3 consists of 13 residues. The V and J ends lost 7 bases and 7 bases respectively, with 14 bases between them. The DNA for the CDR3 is TGTGCCAGCACCTCTCTTGTGGGACAGCCCCAGCATTTT. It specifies CASTSLVGQPQHF. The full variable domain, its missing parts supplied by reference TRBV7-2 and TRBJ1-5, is GAGVSQSPSNKVTEKGKDVELRCDPISGHTALYWYRQSLGQGLEFLIYFQGNSAPDKSGLPSDRFSAERTGGSVSTLTIQRTQQEDSAVYLCASTSLVGQPQHFGDGTRLSIL.

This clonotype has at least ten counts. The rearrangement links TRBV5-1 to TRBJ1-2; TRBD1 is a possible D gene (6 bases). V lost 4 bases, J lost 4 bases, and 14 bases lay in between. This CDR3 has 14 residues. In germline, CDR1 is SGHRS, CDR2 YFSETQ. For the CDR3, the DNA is TGCGCCAGCAGCACCCTGGACAGTCCCTATGGCTACACCTTC. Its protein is CASSTLDSPYGYTF.

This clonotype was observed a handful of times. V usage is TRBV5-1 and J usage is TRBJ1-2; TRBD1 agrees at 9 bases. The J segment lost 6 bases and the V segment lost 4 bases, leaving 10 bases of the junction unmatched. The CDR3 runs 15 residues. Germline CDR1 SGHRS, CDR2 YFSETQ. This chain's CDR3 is CASSPGQGWIHGYTF. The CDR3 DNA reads TGCGCCAGCAGCCCGGGACAGGGCTGGATACATGGCTACACCTTC.

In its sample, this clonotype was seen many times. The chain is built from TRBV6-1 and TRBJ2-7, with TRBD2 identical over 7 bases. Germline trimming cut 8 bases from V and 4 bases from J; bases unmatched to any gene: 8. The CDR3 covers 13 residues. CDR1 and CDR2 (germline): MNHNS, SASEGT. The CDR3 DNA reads TGTGCCAGCCGAGAGCGGGGTTGGTACGAGCAGTACTTC. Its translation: CASRERGWYEQYF.

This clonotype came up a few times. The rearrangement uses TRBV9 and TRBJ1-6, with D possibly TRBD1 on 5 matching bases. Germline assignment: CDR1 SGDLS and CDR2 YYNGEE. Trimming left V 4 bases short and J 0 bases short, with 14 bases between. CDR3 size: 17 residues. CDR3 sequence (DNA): TGTGCCAGCAGCCCATCCGTGACAGACTCCTATAATTCACCCCTCCACTTT. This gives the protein CASSPSVTDSYNSPLHF.

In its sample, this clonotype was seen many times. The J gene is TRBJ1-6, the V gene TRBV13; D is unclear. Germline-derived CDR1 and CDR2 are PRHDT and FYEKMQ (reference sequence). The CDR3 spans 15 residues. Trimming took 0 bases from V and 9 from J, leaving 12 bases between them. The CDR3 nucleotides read TGTGCCAGCAGCTTAGGGCCAGGATTGAGTTCACCCCTCCACTTT. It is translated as CASSLGPGLSSPLHF. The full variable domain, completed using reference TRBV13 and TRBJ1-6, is AAGVIQSPRHLIKEKRETATLKCYPIPRHDTVYWYQQGPGQDPQFLISFYEKMQSDKGSIPDRFSAQQFSDYHSELNMSSLELGDSALYFCASSLGPGLSSPLHFGNGTRLTVT.

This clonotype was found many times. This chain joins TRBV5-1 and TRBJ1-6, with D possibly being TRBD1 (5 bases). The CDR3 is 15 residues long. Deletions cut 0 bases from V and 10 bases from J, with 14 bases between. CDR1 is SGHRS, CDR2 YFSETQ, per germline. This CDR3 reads CASSLEGEDNSPLHF. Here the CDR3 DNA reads TGCGCCAGCAGCTTGGAAGGGGAGGACAACTCACCCCTCCACTTT.

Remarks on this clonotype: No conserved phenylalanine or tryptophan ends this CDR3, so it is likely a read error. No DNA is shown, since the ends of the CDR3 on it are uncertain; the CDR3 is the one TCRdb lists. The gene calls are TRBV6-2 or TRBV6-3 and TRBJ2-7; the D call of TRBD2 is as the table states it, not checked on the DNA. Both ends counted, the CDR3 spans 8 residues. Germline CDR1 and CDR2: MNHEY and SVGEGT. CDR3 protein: CASRLLAG.

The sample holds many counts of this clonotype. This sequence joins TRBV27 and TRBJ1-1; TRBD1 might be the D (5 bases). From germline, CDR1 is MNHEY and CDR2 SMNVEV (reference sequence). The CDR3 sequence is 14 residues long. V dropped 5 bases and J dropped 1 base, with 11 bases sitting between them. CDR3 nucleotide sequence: TGTGCCAGCAGTCCCCGGGGGGGGAACACTGAAGCTTTCTTT. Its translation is CASSPRGGNTEAFF.

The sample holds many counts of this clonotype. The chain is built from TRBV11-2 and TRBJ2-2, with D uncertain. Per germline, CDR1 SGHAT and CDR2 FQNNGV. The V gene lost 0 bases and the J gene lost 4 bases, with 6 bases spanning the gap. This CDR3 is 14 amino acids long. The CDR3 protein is CASSLDRPTGELFF. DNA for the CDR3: TGTGCCAGCAGCTTAGACCGACCCACCGGGGAGCTGTTTTTT.

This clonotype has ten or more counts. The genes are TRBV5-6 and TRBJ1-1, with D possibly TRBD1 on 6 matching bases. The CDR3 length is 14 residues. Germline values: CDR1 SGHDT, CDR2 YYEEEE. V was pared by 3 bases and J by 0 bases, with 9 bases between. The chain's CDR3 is CASSSGQLNTEAFF. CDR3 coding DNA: TGTGCCAGCAGCTCTGGACAGCTGAACACTGAAGCTTTCTTT.

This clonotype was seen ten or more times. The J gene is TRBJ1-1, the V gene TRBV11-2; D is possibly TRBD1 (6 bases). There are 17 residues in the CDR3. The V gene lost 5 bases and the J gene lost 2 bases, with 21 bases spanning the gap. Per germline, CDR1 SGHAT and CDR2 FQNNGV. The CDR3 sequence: CASSPTGAGARNTEAFF. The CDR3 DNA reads TGTGCCAGCAGCCCGACGGGGGCAGGGGCCCGCAACACTGAAGCTTTCTTT.